The rows below give T cell receptor beta chains drawn from one sample of a study of technical replicates of blood from a handful of donors. Some clones are missing from TCRdb's copy, which holds only in-frame ones; the method was immunoSEQ multiplex PCR. The sample yields tens of thousands of clones, 91% seen once. The sample consisted of PBMCs. These receptors came from a human donor in good health. Some clones in this sample may be carry-over from other donors' samples. Each CDR3 is given with its conserved first and last residue.

v_call,j_call,cdr3_aa
TRBV6-1,TRBJ1-6,CASTEKNWSSYNSPLHF
TRBV5-1,TRBJ2-7,CASSLYAAYEQYF
TRBV12-2,TRBJ1-2,CASPSPGDRLGYTF
TRBV5-4,TRBJ2-7,CASSRPGTAGSYEQYF
TRBV7-9,TRBJ2-7,CASSRTGGYHDEQYF
TRBV27,TRBJ2-1,CASSLSMTVIGSAGGHNEQFF
TRBV6-1,TRBJ1-2,CASSEAMTGGYGYTF
TRBV27,TRBJ2-2,CASSLGQINTGELFF
TRBV7-9,TRBJ2-7,CASSKRQGLEQYF
TRBV5-1,TRBJ1-2,CASSQGTASNYGYTF
TRBV7-8,TRBJ2-5,CASSLRILVSGGMETQYF
TRBV15,TRBJ2-1,CATSRGNTGRVHNEQFF
TRBV27,TRBJ2-4,CASSLFSGALAKNIQYF
TRBV7-2,TRBJ1-6,CASSLESGSGSPLHF
TRBV7-9,TRBJ1-4,CASSSRVLEDEKLFF